This T cell receptor beta chain was retrieved from a study of radiotherapy plus CTLA-4 blockade in lung cancer. Findings of the study overall: Reports identified early blood T cell clone dynamics, with interferon-beta, as the best response predictor. Expansion of tumor-derived TCR clones was observed in blood after radiotherapy plus ipilimumab.

The germline gives CDR1 SGHRS, CDR2 YFSETQ. The CDR3 is 14 residues long. V lost 4 bases and J lost 9, with 18 bases in between. Those patients who had chemo-refractory metastatic non-small-cell lung cancer were given focal radiation along with CTLA-4 blockade through ipilimumab. With regard to this clone: The antigen is not known.

Here immunoSEQ multiplex PCR was the method, and the copy in TCRdb shows in-frame clones only, minus some. The repertoire has approximately 76,000 clones, 60% to 85% of them found once; the top ten carry approximately 4%. This receptor was obtained from a human donor with non-small cell lung cancer who had a partial response to radiotherapy plus ipilimumab. Some clones in this sample may be carry-over from other donors' samples. The sequenced sample was peripheral blood, obtained from a patient treated with radiotherapy plus ipilimumab. V is TRBV5-1 and J is TRBJ2-3; D is possibly TRBD2 (5 bases). CDR3 in amino acids: CASSPGLARGTQYF. The CDR3 nucleotides read TGCGCCAGCAGCCCTGGACTGGCCCGAGGGACGCAGTATTTT.